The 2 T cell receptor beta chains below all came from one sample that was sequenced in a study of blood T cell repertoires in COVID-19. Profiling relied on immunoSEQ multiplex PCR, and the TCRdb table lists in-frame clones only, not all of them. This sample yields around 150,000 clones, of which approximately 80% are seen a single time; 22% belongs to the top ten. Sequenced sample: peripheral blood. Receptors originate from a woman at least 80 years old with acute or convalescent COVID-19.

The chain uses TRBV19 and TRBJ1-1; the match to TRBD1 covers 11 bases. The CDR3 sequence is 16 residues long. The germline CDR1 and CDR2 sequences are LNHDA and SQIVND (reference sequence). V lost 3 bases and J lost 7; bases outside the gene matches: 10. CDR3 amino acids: CASSISGTGGEGEAFF. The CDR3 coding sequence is TGTGCCAGTAGTATTTCTGGGACAGGGGGAGAAGGTGAAGCTTTCTTT. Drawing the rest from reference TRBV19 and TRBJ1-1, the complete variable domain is DGGITQSPKYLFRKEGQNVTLSCEQNLNHDAMYWYRQDPGQGLRLIYYSQIVNDFQKGDIAEGYSVSREKKESFPLTVTSAQKNPTAFYLCASSISGTGGEGEAFFGQGTRLTVV.

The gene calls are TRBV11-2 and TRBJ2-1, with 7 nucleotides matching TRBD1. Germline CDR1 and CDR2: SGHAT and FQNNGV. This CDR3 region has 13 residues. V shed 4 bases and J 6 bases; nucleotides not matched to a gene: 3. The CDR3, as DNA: TGTGCCAGCAGCTCCAACAGGGGCAATGAGCAGTTCTTC. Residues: CASSSNRGNEQFF.